A selection of T cell receptor beta chains follows, all from one sample in a study of T cells in Graves' hyperthyroidism and ophthalmopathy. Using its own MiXCR run on the multiplex PCR reads, TCRdb lists one record per CDR3 protein. The sample has 45,000 to 55,000 distinct CDR3 sequences, less than 65% seen once; the top ten hold under 35%. The sequenced sample was peripheral blood or thyroid tissue (not recorded which). These receptors all come from a man younger than 35 with Graves' hyperthyroidism. CDR3s include the opening cysteine and the closing phenylalanine or tryptophan. A D gene is named only where the DNA matches it firmly. Only some rows state a clone size, as once, few, many or a class for expanded clones.

J gene: TRBJ2-7; clone size: many; V gene: TRBV6-5; D gene: NA; CDR3 protein: CASSYRGSSYEQYF; CDR3 DNA: TGTGCCAGCAGTTACAGGGGTTCGTCCTACGAGCAGTACTTC
J gene: TRBJ1-2; clone size: NA; V gene: TRBV20-1; D gene: NA; CDR3 protein: CRPMMGGYTF; CDR3 DNA: TGCAGGCCTATGATGGGTGGCTACACCTTC
J gene: TRBJ1-5; clone size: few; V gene: TRBV19; D gene: NA; CDR3 protein: CASSLNNQPQHF; CDR3 DNA: TGTGCCAGTAGCCTAAATAATCAGCCCCAGCATTTT
J gene: TRBJ2-7; clone size: many; V gene: TRBV6-5; D gene: TRBD2; CDR3 protein: CASSPSGSSYEQYF; CDR3 DNA: TGTGCCAGCAGCCCTAGCGGCAGCTCCTACGAGCAGTACTTC
J gene: TRBJ1-1; clone size: NA; V gene: TRBV7-4; D gene: NA; CDR3 protein: CASSLGGLNTEAFF; CDR3 DNA: TGTGCCAGCAGCTTAGGGGGGTTGAACACTGAAGCTTTCTTT
J gene: TRBJ1-2; clone size: NA; V gene: TRBV7-3; D gene: TRBD1; CDR3 protein: CASSQGRGLGYTF; CDR3 DNA: TGTGCCAGCAGCCAGGGCAGGGGGCTTGGCTACACCTTC
J gene: TRBJ2-2; clone size: once; V gene: TRBV9; D gene: NA; CDR3 protein: CASSVLPGTRQLFF; CDR3 DNA: TGTGCCAGCAGCGTTCTCCCCGGGACCCGGCAGCTGTTCTTT
J gene: TRBJ2-7; clone size: many; V gene: TRBV7-2; D gene: TRBD2; CDR3 protein: CASSPTGGSSYEQYF; CDR3 DNA: TGTGCCAGCAGCCCCACGGGGGGTAGCTCCTACGAGCAGTACTTC
J gene: TRBJ1-1; clone size: many; V gene: TRBV7-2; D gene: NA; CDR3 protein: CASSWGGPNTEAFF; CDR3 DNA: TGTGCCAGCAGTTGGGGGGGGCCGAACACTGAAGCTTTCTTT
J gene: TRBJ2-5; clone size: NA; V gene: TRBV7-9; D gene: TRBD2; CDR3 protein: CASSLSTSEETQYF; CDR3 DNA: TGTGCCAGCAGCTTATCGACTAGCGAAGAGACCCAGTACTTC
J gene: TRBJ1-2; clone size: NA; V gene: TRBV7-2; D gene: NA; CDR3 protein: CASSPDRTYGYTF; CDR3 DNA: TGTGCCAGCAGCCCGGACAGAACCTATGGCTACACCTTC
J gene: TRBJ2-7; clone size: once; V gene: TRBV20-1; D gene: TRBD1; CDR3 protein: CSASGDRGSYEQYF; CDR3 DNA: TGCAGTGCTAGTGGGGACAGGGGTAGTTACGAGCAGTACTTC
J gene: TRBJ2-5; clone size: many; V gene: TRBV18; D gene: NA; CDR3 protein: CASSPEAQETQYF; CDR3 DNA: TGTGCCAGCTCACCCGAGGCCCAAGAGACCCAGTACTTC
J gene: TRBJ1-1; clone size: NA; V gene: TRBV7-2; D gene: NA; CDR3 protein: CASNWAGGGGLEAFF; CDR3 DNA: TGTGCCAGCAACTGGGCAGGCGGGGGGGGCCTTGAAGCTTTCTTT
J gene: TRBJ2-3; clone size: many; V gene: TRBV7-6; D gene: NA; CDR3 protein: CASSLAAPTDTQYF; CDR3 DNA: TGTGCCAGCAGCTTAGCCGCGCCCACAGATACGCAGTATTTT
J gene: TRBJ2-3; clone size: NA; V gene: TRBV25-1; D gene: TRBD2; CDR3 protein: CASTAGDTQYF; CDR3 DNA: TGTGCCAGCACAGCGGGGGATACGCAGTATTTT
J gene: TRBJ2-2; clone size: NA; V gene: TRBV7-2; D gene: TRBD2; CDR3 protein: CASSFATSGRALAGELFF; CDR3 DNA: TGTGCCAGCAGCTTTGCAACTAGCGGGAGGGCCTTGGCCGGGGAGCTGTTTTTT
J gene: TRBJ1-6; clone size: NA; V gene: TRBV10-3; D gene: TRBD1; CDR3 protein: CAIRGTANSPPHF; CDR3 DNA: TGTGCCATCAGGGGGACAGCTAATTCACCCCCCCACTTT
J gene: TRBJ1-1; clone size: many; V gene: TRBV2; D gene: NA; CDR3 protein: CASSADTNTEAFF; CDR3 DNA: TGTGCCAGCAGCGCCGACACGAACACTGAAGCTTTCTTT
J gene: TRBJ2-7; clone size: once; V gene: TRBV20-1; D gene: TRBD2; CDR3 protein: CSATGTRAYEQYF; CDR3 DNA: TGCAGTGCTACCGGGACTAGGGCCTACGAGCAGTACTTC
J gene: TRBJ1-2; clone size: NA; V gene: TRBV6-5; D gene: TRBD1; CDR3 protein: CASSPPGTGHYGYTF; CDR3 DNA: TGTGCCAGCAGTCCCCCCGGGACAGGACACTATGGCTACACCTTC